The 23 T cell receptor beta chains below come from one sample, sequenced in a study of T cell responses to AZD1222 COVID-19 vaccine. Repertoires were generated with immunoSEQ multiplex PCR, while TCRdb's copy carries only in-frame clones and drops some. Counted here are under 150,000 clones, around 84% occurring once; the ten biggest clones make up about 27%. Sequenced material: peripheral blood, taken 28 days after the second AZD1222 dose. The receptors were gathered from an adult who received the AZD1222 COVID-19 vaccine.

The V gene is TRBV27, the J gene TRBJ1-6, with D hard to call. The CDR3 is 14 residues long. V gave up 4 bases and J gave up 3 bases, with 7 bases separating them. From germline, CDR1 is MNHEY and CDR2 SMNVEV (reference sequence). The CDR3 loop reads CASSSRRYNSPLHF. The DNA for the CDR3 is TGTGCCAGCAGTTCGCGGCGCTATAATTCACCCCTCCACTTT.

This sequence joins TRBV6-5 and TRBJ1-3, with no clear D. Per the germline V gene, CDR1 is MNHEY and CDR2 is SVGAGI. CDR3 size: 16 residues. Trimming removed 2 bases from V and 0 bases from J, with 11 bases in between. CDR3 residues: CASSYSRQTSGNTIYF. CDR3 nucleotides: TGTGCCAGCAGTTACAGTAGGCAGACCTCTGGAAACACCATATATTTT.

This clone has more than one count but fewer than ten. This chain uses TRBV3-1 (or the pseudogene TRBV3-2) with TRBJ1-1, with D possibly being TRBD1 (5 bases). V lost 1 base to trimming and J lost 3 bases, with 6 bases between them. The CDR3 has 13 amino acids. Germline V gene sequence: CDR1 LGHDT, CDR2 YNNKEL (reference sequence). The DNA of the CDR3 is TGTGCCAGCAGCCAAGGACAGTACACTGAAGCTTTCTTT. The encoded protein is CASSQGQYTEAFF.

The chain employs TRBV3-1 (or the pseudogene TRBV3-2) and TRBJ2-7; D is uncertain. Germline lookup yields CDR1 LGHDT and CDR2 YNNKEL (reference sequence). The CDR3 is 15 amino acids. Between the trimmed V and J ends, which lost 1 base and 4 bases, there was a span of 14 bases. This CDR3 reads CASSQAFLQEYEQYF. The DNA for the CDR3 is TGTGCCAGCAGCCAAGCCTTCTTGCAAGAATACGAGCAGTACTTC.

The V call is TRBV29-1, the J call TRBJ2-1; D remains ambiguous. V lost 3 bases and J lost 6, with 18 bases in between. Germline CDR1 SQVTM, CDR2 ANQGSEA. The CDR3 has 15 residues. CDR3 DNA sequence: TGCAGCGTTGAGGGTCCCCGACCCGGGTCCAATGAGCAGTTCTTC. Translated: CSVEGPRPGSNEQFF.

Only a few counts were recorded for this clone. This rearrangement joins TRBV9 to TRBJ1-3, with D perhaps matching TRBD1 (6 bases). CDR1 and CDR2 (germline): SGDLS, YYNGEE. The CDR3 is made up of 17 amino acids. V lost 0 bases and J 4 bases, leaving 17 bases between the germline ends. In DNA form, the CDR3 reads TGTGCCAGCAGCGTAGGATCGGGGGCAGGGCAAGGAAACACCATATATTTT. This sequence encodes CASSVGSGAGQGNTIYF.

The chain joins TRBV29-1 to TRBJ1-2, with a tentative D call TRBD1 (5 bases). The germline V gene encodes CDR1 SQVTM and CDR2 ANQGSEA. Trimming removed 6 bases from V and 0 bases from J, with 14 bases in between. The CDR3 consists of 14 residues. CDR3 nucleotide sequence: TGCAGCGTCACCCCGGACACCTCTAACTATGGCTACACCTTC. Amino acid sequence: CSVTPDTSNYGYTF. Full variable domain (remainder filled in from reference TRBV29-1 and TRBJ1-2): SAVISQKPSRDICQRGTSLTIQCQVDSQVTMMFWYRQQPGQSLTLIATANQGSEATYESGFVIDKFPISRPNLTFSTLTVSNMSPEDSSIYLCSVTPDTSNYGYTFGSGTRLTVV.

This clone was seen a few times. The J gene is TRBJ1-5, the V gene TRBV7-9; a weak D match, TRBD1 (5 bases). Germline V lookup: CDR1 SEHNR, CDR2 FQNEAQ (reference sequence). Deletions cut 5 bases from V and 6 bases from J, with 11 bases between. This CDR3 has 13 residues. CDR3 nucleotide sequence: TGTGCCAGCAGCACGCAGGGAATTCAGCCCCAGCATTTT. Translation: CASSTQGIQPQHF.

The rearrangement links TRBV29-1 to TRBJ2-2; D unclear. V lost 5 bases to trimming and J lost 0 bases, with 10 bases between them. In germline, CDR1 is SQVTM, CDR2 ANQGSEA. The CDR3 consists of 14 residues. CDR3: CSVKARANTGELFF. CDR3 nucleotides: TGCAGCGTTAAGGCACGAGCGAACACCGGGGAGCTGTTTTTT.

The chain joins TRBV7-8 to TRBJ2-5, with TRBD2 matching over 9 bases. The CDR3 extends over 16 amino acids. Trimming took 6 bases from V and 2 from J; bases not matched to a gene: 10. CDR1 is SGHVS and CDR2 is FQNEAQ in the germline V gene. The CDR3 nucleotides read TGTGCCAGCAGAGCCCCCAGCGGGGGGCGACAAGAGACCCAGTACTTC. Amino acid sequence: CASRAPSGGRQETQYF.

V usage is TRBV9 and J usage is TRBJ1-2; TRBD1 is a possible D gene (6 bases). Germline lookup yields CDR1 SGDLS and CDR2 YYNGEE. Trimming cost V 0 bases and J 0 bases, with 9 bases left between them. The CDR3 has 15 amino acids. Here the CDR3 DNA reads TGTGCCAGCAGCGTAGGACAGGCGGCTAACTATGGCTACACCTTC. Protein product: CASSVGQAANYGYTF.

This chain uses TRBV13 with TRBJ1-6; a weak D match, TRBD1 (6 bases). The germline V gene encodes CDR1 PRHDT and CDR2 FYEKMQ (reference sequence). This CDR3 is 18 amino acids long. V lost 5 bases, J lost 7 bases, and 24 bases lay in between. This CDR3 is CASSLPSPGGQGNSPLHF. The CDR3 DNA reads TGTGCCAGCAGCCTACCCTCACCTGGGGGGCAGGGGAATTCACCCCTCCACTTT. Full variable domain (outside the CDR3, taken from reference TRBV13 and TRBJ1-6): AAGVIQSPRHLIKEKRETATLKCYPIPRHDTVYWYQQGPGQDPQFLISFYEKMQSDKGSIPDRFSAQQFSDYHSELNMSSLELGDSALYFCASSLPSPGGQGNSPLHFGNGTRLTVT.

The V and J genes are TRBV19 and TRBJ2-1; D may be TRBD1 (6 bases). The CDR3 is 16 residues long. V was pared by 7 bases and J by 0 bases, with 16 bases between. Germline-derived CDR1 and CDR2 are LNHDA and SQIVND (reference sequence). The CDR3 loop reads CASTTLQGYSYNEQFF. The DNA for the CDR3 is TGTGCCAGTACCACCCTACAGGGCTACTCCTACAATGAGCAGTTCTTC.

J is TRBJ2-3 and V is TRBV2; 10 bases agree with TRBD2. CDR1 is SNHLY and CDR2 is FYNNEI in the germline V gene. The V and J ends lost 0 bases and 3 bases, in that order; junction bases with no gene match: 9. The CDR3 covers 18 residues. For the CDR3, the DNA is TGTGCCAGCAGTGAAGCGCTGGCTAGCGGGGGTATAACAGATACGCAGTATTTT. Translation: CASSEALASGGITDTQYF.

V is TRBV5-4 and J is TRBJ2-3, with D perhaps matching TRBD2 (5 bases). The CDR3 spans 15 residues. The germline V gene has CDR1 SGHNT and CDR2 YYREEE (reference sequence). V was cut by 6 bases and J by 2 bases, with 16 bases left in between. CDR3 coding DNA: TGTGCCAGCACCAAACTAGGAGAATTCACAGATACGCAGTATTTT. Translated: CASTKLGEFTDTQYF.

The chain combines TRBV7-9 with TRBJ1-6; TRBD1 matches at 7 bases. This CDR3 comprises 17 residues. V shed 7 bases and J 10 bases; nucleotides not matched to a gene: 19. Germline assignment: CDR1 SEHNR and CDR2 FQNEAQ (reference sequence). The CDR3 DNA reads TGTGCCAGCACGTCCCTACAGACAGGGTCTCGGGGGTCACCCCTCCACTTT. This codes for CASTSLQTGSRGSPLHF.

The CDR3 loop reads CASSKRGQGALNQPQHF. The DNA of the CDR3 is TGTGCCAGTAGTAAAAGGGGACAGGGGGCGCTTAATCAGCCCCAGCATTTT. This chain joins TRBV19 and TRBJ1-5; TRBD1 matches 12 bases. Germline V gene sequence: CDR1 LNHDA, CDR2 SQIVND (reference sequence). This CDR3 has 17 amino acids. V shed 4 bases, J shed 4 bases, and the junction held 8 bases outside the gene matches.

The chain uses TRBV5-1 and TRBJ2-3; D is perhaps TRBD1 (6 bases). V was trimmed by 0 bases and J by 2 bases, leaving 13 bases between them. This CDR3 has 16 amino acids. CDR1 and CDR2 (germline): SGHRS, YFSETQ. For the CDR3, the DNA is TGCGCCAGCAGCTTGGAGGCAGGGGTCACCACAGATACGCAGTATTTT. This translates into CASSLEAGVTTDTQYF.

This clone was picked up a small number of times. The chain is built from TRBV3-1 (or the pseudogene TRBV3-2) and TRBJ1-2; 7 nucleotides agree with TRBD1. CDR1 and CDR2 (germline): LGHDT, YNNKEL (reference sequence). The CDR3 is 17 residues long. Losses at the gene ends were 2 bases for V and 7 bases for J; bases not matched to a gene: 16. The CDR3 sequence: CASSQPPTGQFLGGYTF. CDR3 DNA: TGTGCCAGCAGCCAACCTCCGACGGGACAGTTTTTGGGTGGCTACACCTTC.

This rearrangement joins TRBV2 to TRBJ2-1; no firm D call. V was shortened by 2 bases and J by 7 bases, with 15 bases between the two germline ends. From germline, CDR1 is SNHLY and CDR2 FYNNEI. The CDR3 extends over 15 amino acids. CDR3 region: CASSEPDTSGNEQFF. The DNA for the CDR3 is TGTGCCAGCAGTGAACCGGATACTTCTGGGAATGAGCAGTTCTTC.

The chain has TRBV28 and TRBJ1-2; weak D call: TRBD1 (6 bases). V shed 5 bases and J shed 8 bases, with 21 bases lying between them. The germline gives CDR1 MDHEN, CDR2 SYDVKM. The CDR3 is 15 amino acids. This chain's CDR3 is CASSIQQGEARGYTF. The CDR3 DNA reads as TGTGCCAGCAGTATTCAACAGGGAGAGGCTAGGGGCTACACCTTC.

The chain joins TRBV10-2 to TRBJ1-6; TRBD1 aligns across 8 bases. Germline V CDR1 and CDR2: WSHSY, SAAADI. Unmatched junction bases numbered 0, after V lost 6 bases and J lost 8 bases. There are 12 residues in the CDR3. In DNA form, the CDR3 reads TGCGCCAGCAGGGACAGGGATTCACCCCTCCACTTT. Protein product: CASRDRDSPLHF.

This rearrangement joins TRBV28 to TRBJ1-4; D call uncertain. Germline V gives CDR1 MDHEN, CDR2 SYDVKM. V lost 7 bases and J 4 bases, leaving 10 bases between the germline ends. This CDR3 contains 13 residues. The CDR3 bases are TGTGCCAGCACCGACGTTGGTAATGAAAAACTGTTTTTT. Its translation: CASTDVGNEKLFF.